Sequencing of this TCR beta chain was carried out in a study of Graves' ophthalmopathy and Graves' hyperthyroidism. Study-level findings and limits: It was with 70.59% sensitivity and roughly 75% specificity that the model predicted ophthalmopathy progression.

Turning to this clonotype: Its matching antigen is unknown.

CDR3 regions of TCR beta were amplified from RNA transcripts. RT-PCR with HTBI primers came first, then second-round multiplex PCR. TCRdb itself ran the multiplex PCR reads through MiXCR, one entry per CDR3 protein. The sample consists of some 1.1 million distinct CDR3 sequences, about 40% of them appearing once. Sequenced: peripheral blood or thyroid tissue (not recorded which). The TCR sequence derives from an adult man with Graves' hyperthyroidism.

The CDR3 region has the DNA TGTGCCAGCAATCCGGGACATCCCAACGATGGCTACACCTTC. Its translation is CASNPGHPNDGYTF. The chain combines TRBV7-9 with TRBJ1-2, with a tentative D call TRBD1 (6 bases). CDR1 and CDR2 (germline): SEHNR, FQNEAQ (reference sequence). V was cut by 7 bases and J by 6 bases, with 18 bases left in between. CDR3 length: 14 residues.